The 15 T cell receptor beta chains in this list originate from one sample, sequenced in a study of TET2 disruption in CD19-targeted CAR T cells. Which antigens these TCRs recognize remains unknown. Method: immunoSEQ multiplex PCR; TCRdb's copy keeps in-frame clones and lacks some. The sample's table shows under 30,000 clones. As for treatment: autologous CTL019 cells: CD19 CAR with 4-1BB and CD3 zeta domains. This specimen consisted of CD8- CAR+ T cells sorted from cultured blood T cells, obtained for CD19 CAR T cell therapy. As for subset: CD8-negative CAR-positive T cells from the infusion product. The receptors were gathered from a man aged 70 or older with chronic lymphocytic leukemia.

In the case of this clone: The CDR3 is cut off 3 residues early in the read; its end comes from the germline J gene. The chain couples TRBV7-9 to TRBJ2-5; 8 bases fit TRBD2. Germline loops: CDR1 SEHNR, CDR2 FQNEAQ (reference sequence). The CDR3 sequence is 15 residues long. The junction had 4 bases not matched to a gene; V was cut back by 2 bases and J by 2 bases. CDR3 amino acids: CASSLWRGEQETQYF. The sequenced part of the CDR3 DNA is TGTGCCAGCAGCTTATGGCGGGGGGAGCAAGAGACC. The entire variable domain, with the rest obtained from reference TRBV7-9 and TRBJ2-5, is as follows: DTGVSQNPRHKITKRGQNVTFRCDPISEHNRLYWYRQTLGQGPEFLTYFQNEAQLEKSRLLSDRFSAERPKGSFSTLEIQRTEQGDSAMYLCASSLWRGEQETQYFGPGTRLLVL.

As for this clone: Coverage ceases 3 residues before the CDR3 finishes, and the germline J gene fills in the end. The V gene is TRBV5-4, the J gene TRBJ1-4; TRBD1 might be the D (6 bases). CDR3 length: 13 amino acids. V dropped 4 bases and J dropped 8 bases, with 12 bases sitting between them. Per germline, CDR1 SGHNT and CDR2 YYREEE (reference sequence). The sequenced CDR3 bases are TGTGCCAGCAGCCGGGGGGCAGGAGAAAAA. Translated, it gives CASSRGAGEK. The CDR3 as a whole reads CASSRGAGEKLFF.

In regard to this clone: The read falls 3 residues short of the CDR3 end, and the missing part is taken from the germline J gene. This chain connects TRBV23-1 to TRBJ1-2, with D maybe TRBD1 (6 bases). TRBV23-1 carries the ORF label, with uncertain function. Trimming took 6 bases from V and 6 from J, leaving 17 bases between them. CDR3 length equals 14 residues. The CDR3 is CASRGGGGVHGYTF. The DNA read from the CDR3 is TGCGCCAGCAGGGGGGGCGGGGGGGTTCATGGC.

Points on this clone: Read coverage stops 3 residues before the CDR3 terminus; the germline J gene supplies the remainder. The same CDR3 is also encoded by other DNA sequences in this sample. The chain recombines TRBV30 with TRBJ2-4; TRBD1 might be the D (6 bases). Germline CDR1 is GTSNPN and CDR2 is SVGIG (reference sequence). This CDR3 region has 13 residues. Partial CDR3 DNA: TGTGCCTGGAGTCAACAGGGAAACTATGGT. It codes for CAWSQQGNYG. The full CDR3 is CAWSQQGNYGQYF. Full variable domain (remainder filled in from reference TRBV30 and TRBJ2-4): SQTIHQWPATLVQPVGSPLSLECTVEGTSNPNLYWYRQAAGRGLQLLFYSVGIGQISSEVPQNLSASRPQDRQFILSSKKLLLSDSGFYLCAWSQQGNYGQYFGAGTRLSVL.

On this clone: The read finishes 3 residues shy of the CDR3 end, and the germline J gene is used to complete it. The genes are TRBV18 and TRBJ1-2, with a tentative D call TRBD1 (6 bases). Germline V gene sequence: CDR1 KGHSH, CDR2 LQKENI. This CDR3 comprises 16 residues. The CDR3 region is CASSRGAGASTDTYTF. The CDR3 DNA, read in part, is TGTGCCAGCTCACGCGGAGCGGGGGCTAGCACAGATACC.

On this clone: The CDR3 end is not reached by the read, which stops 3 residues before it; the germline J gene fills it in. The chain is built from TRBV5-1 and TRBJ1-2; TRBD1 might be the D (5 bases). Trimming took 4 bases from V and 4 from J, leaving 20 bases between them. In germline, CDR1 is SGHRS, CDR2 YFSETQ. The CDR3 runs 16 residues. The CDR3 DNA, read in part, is TGCGCCAGCAGCCCAGGGCAACAGGACACCTTCTATGGC. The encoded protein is CASSPGQQDTFYG. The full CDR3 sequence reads CASSPGQQDTFYGYTF.

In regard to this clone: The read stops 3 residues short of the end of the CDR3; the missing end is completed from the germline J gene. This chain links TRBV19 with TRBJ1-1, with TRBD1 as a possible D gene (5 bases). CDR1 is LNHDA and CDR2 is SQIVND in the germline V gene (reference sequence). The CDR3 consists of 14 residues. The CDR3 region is CASSDQGARQPAFF. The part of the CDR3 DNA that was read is TGTGCCAGTAGTGACCAAGGGGCGCGACAGCCC.

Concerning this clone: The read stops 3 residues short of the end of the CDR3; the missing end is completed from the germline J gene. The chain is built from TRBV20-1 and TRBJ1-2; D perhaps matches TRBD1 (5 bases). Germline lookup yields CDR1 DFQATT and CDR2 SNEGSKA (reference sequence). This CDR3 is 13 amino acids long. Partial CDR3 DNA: TGCAGTGCTACCGGGACTAGCGTCGACGAC. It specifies CSATGTSVDD. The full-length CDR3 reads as CSATGTSVDDYTF.

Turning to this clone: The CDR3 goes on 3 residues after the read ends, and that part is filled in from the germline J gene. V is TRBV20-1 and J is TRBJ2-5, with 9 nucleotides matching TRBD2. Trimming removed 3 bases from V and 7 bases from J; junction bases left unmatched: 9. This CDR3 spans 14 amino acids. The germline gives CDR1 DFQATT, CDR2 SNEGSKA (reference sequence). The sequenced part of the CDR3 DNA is TGCAGTGCTAGTAGCGGGGGCAGTCGGGGGACC. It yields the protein CSASSGGSRGT. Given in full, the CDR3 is CSASSGGSRGTQYF.

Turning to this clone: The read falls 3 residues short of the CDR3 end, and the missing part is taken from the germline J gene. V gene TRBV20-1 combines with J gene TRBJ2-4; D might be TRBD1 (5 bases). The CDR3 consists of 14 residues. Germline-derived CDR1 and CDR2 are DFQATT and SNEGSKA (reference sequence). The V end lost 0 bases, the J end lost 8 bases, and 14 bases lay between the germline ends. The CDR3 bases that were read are TGCAGTGCTAGAGATGGGGCAGGGCGCTACATT. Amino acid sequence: CSARDGAGRYI. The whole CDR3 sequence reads CSARDGAGRYIQYF.

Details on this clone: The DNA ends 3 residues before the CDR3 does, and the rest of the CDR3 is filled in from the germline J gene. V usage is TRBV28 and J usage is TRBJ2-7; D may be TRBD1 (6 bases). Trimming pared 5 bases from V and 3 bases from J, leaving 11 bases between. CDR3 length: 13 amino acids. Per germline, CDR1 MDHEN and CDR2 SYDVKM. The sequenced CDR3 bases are TGTGCCAGCAGTCCCCCGGACAGCTACGAG. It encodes CASSPPDSYE. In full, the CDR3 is CASSPPDSYEQYF.

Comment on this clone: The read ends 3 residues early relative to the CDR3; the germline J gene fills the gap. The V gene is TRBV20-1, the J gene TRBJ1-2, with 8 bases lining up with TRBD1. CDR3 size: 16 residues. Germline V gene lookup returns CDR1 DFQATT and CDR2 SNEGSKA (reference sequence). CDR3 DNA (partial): TGCAGTGCTAGCAGTCTCGACAGGGGATTCACAGATACC. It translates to CSASSLDRGFTDT. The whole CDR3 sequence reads CSASSLDRGFTDTYTF.

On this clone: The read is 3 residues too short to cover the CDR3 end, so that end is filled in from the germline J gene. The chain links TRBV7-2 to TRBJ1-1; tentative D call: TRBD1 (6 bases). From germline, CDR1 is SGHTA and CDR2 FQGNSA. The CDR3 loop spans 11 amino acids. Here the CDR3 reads CASSLGTVAFF. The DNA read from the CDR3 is TGTGCCAGCAGCTTAGGGACAGTA.

The CDR3 bases that were read are TGCAGCGTCTCCAGCCCCCAGGGACAGTATGGC. It encodes CSVSSPQGQYG. The CDR3 as a whole reads CSVSSPQGQYGYTF. The gene calls are TRBV29-1 and TRBJ1-2; 7 bases are a match to TRBD1. The sequenced fragment ends 3 residues before the CDR3 boundary, so the rest is inferred from the germline J gene. The CDR3 covers 14 residues. After removal of 6 bases from V and 5 bases from J, the junction contained 12 bases not matched to a gene. Per the germline V gene, CDR1 is SQVTM and CDR2 is ANQGSEA.

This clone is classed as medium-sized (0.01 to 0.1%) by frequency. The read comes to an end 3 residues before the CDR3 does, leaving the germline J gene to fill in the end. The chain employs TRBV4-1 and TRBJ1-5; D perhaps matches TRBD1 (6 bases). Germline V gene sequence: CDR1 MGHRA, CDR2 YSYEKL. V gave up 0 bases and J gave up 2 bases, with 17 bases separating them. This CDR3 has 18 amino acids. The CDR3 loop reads CASSQDSSGVAGNQPQHF. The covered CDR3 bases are TGCGCCAGCAGCCAAGACTCTTCAGGGGTTGCAGGCAATCAGCCC.